This TCR beta chain appears in the sequencing data of a study of cytomegalovirus exposure and HLA in healthy donors (dated by TCRdb to the late 2010s). Some background on the complete study: In an earlier analysis of about 560 of the donors, 250 to 350 Gb of sequence data and some 100 million unique TCR beta sequences from 180 million or so T cells were reported. Roughly 320 gigabases of sequencing data and about 92 million unique TCR sequences made up an early release that covered nearly 650 HLA-typed donors. The genetic ancestry cluster associated with self-reported Caucasian donors included 81% of the roughly 390 genotyped donors. The study aimed to test whether cataloging public T cell receptors could reveal signatures of past pathogen exposure. Using immunosequencing, the study profiled T cell repertoires from around 680 subjects and related those repertoires to cytomegalovirus serostatus. A separate validation cohort of some 130 different subjects was used in addition to the roughly 720-subject first cohort. The study combined high-throughput TCR immunosequencing, statistical association of individual TCRs with disease status, and machine learning to predict cytomegalovirus infection status. A later analysis re-examined previously published TCR beta repertoires from 610 or so donors and added high-resolution HLA genotyping to investigate patterns of TCR occurrence. Rather than drawing on any new phenotypic data, the later analysis identified candidate immune exposures from TCR beta sequences and the way those sequences occurred across donors. To decide whether each TCR beta V gene segment behaved as functional or pseudogenic, an earlier analysis of some 580 of the donors relied on high-throughput TCR beta sequencing. Donor age, sex, ethnicity and CMV serostatus were compiled alongside the repertoire data. Genome-wide SNP genotypes for about 60% of the 666 donors were used in a later genetic analysis, which treated that subset as a discovery cohort. All discovery cohort repertoires had been generated using a single sequencing platform. HLA typing included class I and class II loci at four-digit resolution. Typing coverage differed by locus: A, B, C, DRB1 and DQB1 were typed in roughly 620-630 donors, DQA1 in around 500, DPA1 in some 600, and DPB1 in roughly 470. Five DR-DQ haplotypes were treated as single units for association and clustering because of strong linkage in the cohort. Among approximately 370 genotyped donors of the cohort, an average of roughly 230,000 unique TCR beta nucleotide sequences was sequenced per donor, of which approximately 18% were non-productive.

V loses 4 bases at its end and J loses 5 bases; junction bases beyond the gene matches: 4. CDR3 length: 14 amino acids, cysteine to phenylalanine. Just CDR3 DNA is preserved here, 42 bases in frame from base 1. Based on the germline V gene, the CDR1 and CDR2 sequences are SGHRS and YFSETQ. What the work shows at the level of the full study, not this receptor alone: Strong co-occurrence of HLA alleles, especially DR and DQ, made assigning TCR associations to individual alleles difficult. Because HLA typing was missing for some donors at each locus, association tests included only the typed subset. While some public TCRs were present in many individuals, most TCR sequences turned up only very rarely across donors. At a false discovery rate of 0.05, a later analysis linked approximately 18,000 TCR beta sequences to specific HLA alleles. The only immune exposure information available for the cohort was CMV serostatus. Because the 87-base-pair reads could not distinguish some IMGT-functional V segments, including TRBV6-2 and TRBV6-3, those segments were excluded. The presence/absence analyses assumed that sequencing depth was roughly uniform across donors, and that assumption may not be true. A cluster of highly shared sequence variants was judged likely to be a technical artifact of the sequencing pipeline. According to a later analysis, parvovirus B19, influenza, CMV and Epstein-Barr virus appeared linked to several top co-occurrence clusters. A total of 150 to 200 TCR beta chains were listed by the study as associated with cytomegalovirus. The classifier was reported to diagnose cytomegalovirus status with high specificity and sensitivity in both the original cohort and the validation cohort. This cohort had only TCR beta chains sequenced, and the lack of alpha or paired-chain data limited which features could be detected. V-gene and J-gene trimming of TCR beta chains was associated with a missense DCLRE1C variant in a later genetic analysis, and the association was replicated in an independent cohort. A further reported finding was that TCR beta sequences accurately predicted the HLA-A and HLA-B alleles for most subjects in the first cohort. The authors suggested that the approach could potentially be extended to other disease states and immunological phenotypes. According to a later analysis, most CMV-associated TCR beta chains appeared to be HLA-restricted, and the HLA associations seemed to be driven largely by CMV exposure. In a later genetic analysis, fewer N-insertions in productive TCRs were reported among donors in an Asian-associated ancestry cluster than the roughly 700-donor mean. Linkage disequilibrium might explain the correlated functional status among segregating V segments, but an unknown experimental factor could not be ruled out. In a later analysis, TCR association rates were found to vary across HLA loci, with the most associated TCRs seen for DRB1 alleles and the fewest for HLA-C alleles. The earlier analysis of around 600 of the donors excluded fewer than 20 rarely observed V segments, including chromosome 9 orphons, because counts were too low. A few of the identified cytomegalovirus-associated TCR beta chains were confirmed in vitro to be specific for cytomegalovirus antigens. Broadly in line with IMGT annotations, most TCR beta V segments showed up in productive rearrangements about 90% or about 30% of the time in an earlier analysis of several hundred of the donors. A later analysis found that HLA-associated TCR beta chains were more clonally expanded and had lower generation probabilities than equally common non-associated chains.

To prepare the library, the immunoSEQ multiplex PCR assay was applied. For the multiplex PCR, a mixture combining 60 forward primers for TCR Vbeta segments and 13 reverse primers for TCR Jbeta segments was used. The CDR3 region of rearranged TCR beta genes was amplified from genomic DNA with a multiplex PCR assay. The Illumina HiSeq System was used to sequence the amplified TCR beta libraries as 87-base-pair reads. The published analysis was carried out like this. A later analysis tallied about 77 million unique TCR beta chains across the roughly 610 repertoires, and around 12 million of those chains were shared by two or more donors. Raw reads were error-corrected and collapsed into unique sequences with a nearest-neighbor algorithm that merged closely related sequences to remove PCR and sequencing errors. Alignment of CDR3 sequences to IMGT reference sequences was used to assign V, D and J gene segments. For a sequence to be retained, a match of at least six nucleotides to both a V gene segment and a J gene segment was required. Rearrangements were called productive when the CDR3 lacked stop codons and stayed in frame with V and J; all others were non-productive. CDR3 was defined according to IMGT convention as the region running from the second conserved V-encoded cysteine to the conserved J-encoded phenylalanine. The earlier analysis of a few hundred of the donors excluded any sequence lacking an unambiguous match to a single V gene segment. In an earlier analysis of 450 to 700 of the donors, V segments were called functional above 56.7% productive rearrangements and were called segregating when the between-donor standard deviation exceeded 5%. To diagnose cytomegalovirus status from the catalog of TCR beta chain sequences, a statistical classification framework was built. In a later analysis, V and J genes were assigned by comparing TCR nucleotide sequences against IMGT/GENE-DB human TR gene sequences. A later analysis assigned CDR3 sequences and most-parsimonious VDJ recombination scenarios with the TCRdist pipeline. In a later analysis, each TCR beta chain was defined by its CDR3 amino acid sequence together with its V-gene family, and reads without a unique V-gene family were excluded. To address suspected cross-contamination and a sequencing artifact, a later analysis removed several hundred highly shared, low-generation-probability nucleotide sequences. A later analysis calculated a clonal expansion index for each public chain from normalized within-repertoire ranks of inferred template counts. A later analysis computed generation probabilities with a VDJ recombination model fitted to out-of-frame rearrangements, and checked the results against IGoR. In a later analysis, hypergeometric tests were used to score TCR-TCR, TCR-HLA and TCR-CMV co-occurrence, with a repertoire-size bias correction applied to TCR pairs. False discovery rates were estimated in a later analysis by permuting HLA or CMV assignments 20 times. In a later analysis, co-occurring TCRs were grouped using DBSCAN, and TCRdist sequence similarity was added for clustering within HLA-allele-positive subsets. Repertoires with fewer than 30,000 or more than 120,000 public chains were left out of co-occurrence clustering, as were about five repertoires with anomalous nucleotide sharing. TCRdb took over this immuneACCESS table, retaining in-frame rearrangements with V and J assigned. Such tables are incomplete; in checked studies, under half of the missing clones stem from an unresolved V gene, and the remainder is unexplained. Clone size and the V and J calls come from that table; the DNA yielded D and trimming. This sample gives around 120,000 clones in total; roughly four fifths of them show up just once. 5.5% to 7.5% of the sample is in the top ten clones.

Concerning this clone itself: Its cognate antigen has yet to be identified. Per-base qualities were not stored, and no clone one base away is much larger.

The cohort comprised several hundred healthy bone marrow donors. At the time of sampling, every cohort member was nominally healthy, though immune exposures that went unrecorded were likely present. The donor tested CMV seropositive and was one of the 289 seropositive cohort members. A peripheral blood sample was collected from each donor, and TCR beta sequencing was performed on peripheral blood mononuclear cells. The Qiagen DNeasy Blood Extraction Kit was used to extract genomic DNA from the blood cell samples. This chain joins TRBV5-1 to TRBJ1-5, with 9 bases matching TRBD1. This TCR was recovered from a middle-aged woman in good health and CMV-seropositive. Sequenced sample: PBMCs. CDR3 protein: CASSPGQGDQPQHF. In nucleotides, the sequence is TGCGCCAGCAGCCCGGGACAGGGAGATCAGCCCCAGCATTTT.